This TCR beta chain originates from a study of tumor-infiltrating lymphocytes in localized non-small cell lung cancer. Turning to the study itself: Patients included smokers and never-smokers with various histologies, some sampled after neoadjuvant chemotherapy. The study's findings and limits: T-cell fraction did not differ between immunotypes IM1 and IM2. Compared with uninvolved lung, tumors showed higher T cell infiltration by TCRbeta sequencing. Available tissue quantity limited TCR sequencing to a patient subset.

V was trimmed by 4 bases and J by 0 bases, leaving 10 bases between them. CDR1 is MNHEY and CDR2 is SMNVEV in the germline V gene (reference sequence). The CDR3 extends over 15 amino acids. Turning to this clone: Its antigen is unidentified.

Only in-frame clones appear in the TCRdb table, and some are missing; sequencing was by immunoSEQ multiplex PCR. Here the sample spans approximately 6,900 clones, around 70% being singletons. This chain links TRBV27 with TRBJ1-5, with unresolved D. The material sequenced was lung tumor tissue. The sequence came from a human donor with non-small cell lung cancer. CDR3 nucleotide sequence: TGTGCCAGCAGTTCCCCGGGCTCTAGCAATCAGCCCCAGCATTTT. It codes for CASSSPGSSNQPQHF.